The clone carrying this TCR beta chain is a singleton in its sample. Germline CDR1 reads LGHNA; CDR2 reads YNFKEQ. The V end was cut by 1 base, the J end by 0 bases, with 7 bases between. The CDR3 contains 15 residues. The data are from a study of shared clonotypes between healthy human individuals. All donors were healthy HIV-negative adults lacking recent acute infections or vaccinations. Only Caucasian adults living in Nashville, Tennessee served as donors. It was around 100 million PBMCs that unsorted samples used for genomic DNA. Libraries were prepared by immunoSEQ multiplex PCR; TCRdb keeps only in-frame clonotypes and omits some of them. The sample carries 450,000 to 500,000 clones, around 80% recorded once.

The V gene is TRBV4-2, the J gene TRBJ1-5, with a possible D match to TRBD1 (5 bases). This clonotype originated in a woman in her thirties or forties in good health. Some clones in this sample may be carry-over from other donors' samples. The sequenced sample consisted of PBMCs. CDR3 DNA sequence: TGTGCCAGCAGCCAAGGGGGGGATAGCAATCAGCCCCAGCATTTT. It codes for CASSQGGDSNQPQHF.